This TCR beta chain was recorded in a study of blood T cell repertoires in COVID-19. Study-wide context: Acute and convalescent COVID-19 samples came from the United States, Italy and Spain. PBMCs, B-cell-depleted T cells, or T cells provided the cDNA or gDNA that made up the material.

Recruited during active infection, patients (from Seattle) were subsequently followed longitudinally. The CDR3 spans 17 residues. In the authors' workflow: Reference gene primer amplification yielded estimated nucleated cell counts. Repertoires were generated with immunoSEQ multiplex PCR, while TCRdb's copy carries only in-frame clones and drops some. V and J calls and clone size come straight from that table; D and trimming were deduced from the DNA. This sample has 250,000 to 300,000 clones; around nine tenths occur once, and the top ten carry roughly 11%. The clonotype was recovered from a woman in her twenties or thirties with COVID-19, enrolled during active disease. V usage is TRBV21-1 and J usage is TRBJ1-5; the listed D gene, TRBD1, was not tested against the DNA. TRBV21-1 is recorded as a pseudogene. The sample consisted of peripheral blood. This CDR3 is CASSNRFPRGLYQPQHF. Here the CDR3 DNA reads TGTGCCAGCAGCAACCGCTTCCCCAGGGGGCTGTATCAGCCCCAGCATTTT.